This T cell receptor beta chain was sequenced for a study of cytomegalovirus exposure and HLA in healthy donors. This PCR relied on a set of 60 Vbeta primers and 13 Jbeta primers. Clones were sequenced by immunoSEQ multiplex PCR, and TCRdb holds only the in-frame ones, with some missing. The sample carries about 140,000 clones, 70% to 80% recorded once. Only a few counts were recorded for this clone. The CDR3 extends over 13 amino acids. Trimming cost V 2 bases and J 8 bases, with 12 bases left between them. CDR1 SEHNR and CDR2 FQNEAQ come from the germline V gene (reference sequence). V usage is TRBV7-9 and J usage is TRBJ1-1, with D possibly being TRBD1 (5 bases). This receptor was obtained from a woman in her forties or fifties in good health and CMV-seropositive. The specimen was PBMCs. The CDR3 DNA reads TGTGCCAGCAGCTTACAAGGGGCGGGGGAAGCTTTCTTT. This gives the protein CASSLQGAGEAFF.